The present TCR beta chain was sequenced within a study of shared clonotypes between healthy human individuals. Per the study methods: ImmunoSEQ sequences covered only the junction and lacked quality scores; filtering therefore differed. Assay used: immunoSEQ multiplex PCR; TCRdb lists only in-frame clones, some missing. The D gene and trimming were derived from the DNA, and the V and J assignments and clone size from that table. The table lists around 2.5 million clones, 93% of them singletons. Sequenced material: naive CD4+ T cells from PBMCs. Subset in this sample: CD45RA+ positively selected. This receptor was taken from a man younger than 30 in good health. Some clones in this sample may be carry-over from other donors' samples.

CDR3 coding DNA: TGTGCCAGCCTAACAGCGGGGGGCACTGAGCAGTTCTTC. Protein product: CASLTAGGTEQFF. This chain joins TRBV5-4 and TRBJ2-1, with 9 bases fitting TRBD2. Germline V gene data show CDR1 as SGHNT and CDR2 as YYREEE (reference sequence). The V segment lost 7 bases and the J segment 9 bases; nucleotides outside the gene matches: 8. There are 13 residues in the CDR3.